These T cell receptor beta chains were read from a single sample in a study of post-analysis software for immune sequencing data. MiXCR was run by TCRdb on the PCR reads, yielding one entry per CDR3 protein. The sample includes under 900,000 distinct CDR3 sequences, approximately 50% seen only once; the top ten take over 4%. Sequenced sample: blood. All receptors derive from a girl between 5 and 17 years old with multiple sclerosis. CDR3s include the opening cysteine and the closing phenylalanine or tryptophan. Fields, in order: V gene, J gene, D gene, clone size, CDR3 protein, CDR3 DNA. A D gene is named only where the DNA matches it firmly. A row's size may be missing; if present it is once, few, many or a size class.

v_gene: TRBV29-1; j_gene: TRBJ2-7; d_gene: -; abundance: many; CDR3aa: CSVVGQGDNEQYF; CDR3nt: TGCAGCGTTGTTGGGCAGGGAGATAACGAGCAGTACTTC
v_gene: TRBV5-4; j_gene: TRBJ2-7; d_gene: -; abundance: -; CDR3aa: CASSLREGQQYF; CDR3nt: TGTGCCAGCAGCTTGCGGGAAGGGCAGCAGTACTTC
v_gene: TRBV15; j_gene: TRBJ2-1; d_gene: -; abundance: -; CDR3aa: CATSSRGNNEQFF; CDR3nt: TGTGCCACCAGCTCCCGGGGAAACAATGAGCAGTTCTTC
v_gene: TRBV7-9; j_gene: TRBJ2-7; d_gene: -; abundance: -; CDR3aa: CASSLAGASYNEQYF; CDR3nt: TGTGCCAGCAGCTTAGCCGGGGCGTCCTACAATGAGCAGTACTTC
v_gene: TRBV29-1; j_gene: TRBJ1-2; d_gene: -; abundance: -; CDR3aa: CSGRDSSNYGYTF; CDR3nt: TGCAGCGGACGTGACAGCTCTAACTATGGCTACACCTTC
v_gene: TRBV7-7; j_gene: TRBJ2-7; d_gene: TRBD1; abundance: few; CDR3aa: CASSVENRGEQYF; CDR3nt: TGTGCCAGCAGTGTGGAGAACAGGGGAGAGCAGTACTTC
v_gene: TRBV4-1; j_gene: TRBJ2-6; d_gene: TRBD1; abundance: -; CDR3aa: CASSQDRTGWAGANVLTF; CDR3nt: TGCGCCAGCAGCCAAGATCGGACAGGATGGGCTGGGGCCAACGTCCTGACTTTC
v_gene: TRBV12-5; j_gene: TRBJ2-5; d_gene: TRBD2; abundance: few; CDR3aa: CASGFRTSAGETQYF; CDR3nt: TGTGCTAGTGGTTTCCGGACTAGCGCGGGAGAGACCCAGTACTTC
v_gene: TRBV11-2; j_gene: TRBJ2-1; d_gene: -; abundance: -; CDR3aa: CASSFGEGAYNEQFF; CDR3nt: TGTGCCAGCAGCTTTGGGGAGGGGGCATACAATGAGCAGTTCTTC
v_gene: TRBV5-1; j_gene: TRBJ2-5; d_gene: -; abundance: -; CDR3aa: CASSLEGWQETQYF; CDR3nt: TGCGCCAGCAGCTTGGAGGGCTGGCAAGAGACCCAGTACTTC
v_gene: TRBV10-3; j_gene: TRBJ2-1; d_gene: TRBD2; abundance: -; CDR3aa: CAVTGGSYNEQFF; CDR3nt: TGTGCCGTCACGGGGGGTTCCTACAATGAGCAGTTCTTC
v_gene: TRBV20-1; j_gene: TRBJ1-2; d_gene: TRBD1; abundance: -; CDR3aa: CSAPREGQRAYGYTF; CDR3nt: TGCAGTGCTCCACGGGAGGGACAGCGAGCTTATGGCTACACCTTC
v_gene: TRBV29-1; j_gene: TRBJ2-7; d_gene: TRBD1; abundance: -; CDR3aa: CSAVKGDRVVAEQYF; CDR3nt: TGCAGCGCCGTAAAGGGGGACAGGGTCGTAGCCGAGCAGTACTTC
v_gene: TRBV20-1; j_gene: TRBJ2-7; d_gene: TRBD2; abundance: -; CDR3aa: CSAFGTSGTYEQYF; CDR3nt: TGCAGTGCCTTCGGGACTAGCGGGACGTACGAGCAGTACTTC
v_gene: TRBV6-6; j_gene: TRBJ2-5; d_gene: -; abundance: few; CDR3aa: CASSSVPPSGQETQYF; CDR3nt: TGTGCCAGCAGTTCGGTCCCCCCGAGCGGCCAAGAGACCCAGTACTTC
v_gene: TRBV5-1; j_gene: TRBJ2-3; d_gene: TRBD2; abundance: -; CDR3aa: CASSLLFLGKREGYTDTQYF; CDR3nt: TGCGCCAGCAGCTTGTTATTCTTGGGGAAGCGGGAGGGATATACAGATACGCAGTATTTT
v_gene: TRBV11-2; j_gene: TRBJ2-3; d_gene: TRBD2; abundance: -; CDR3aa: CASSSTRGLAGGFTYF; CDR3nt: TGTGCCAGCAGCTCTACACGGGGACTAGCGGGGGGGTTTACGTATTTT
v_gene: TRBV11-2; j_gene: TRBJ2-7; d_gene: TRBD1; abundance: -; CDR3aa: CASSLFQGAGYEQYF; CDR3nt: TGTGCCAGCAGCTTATTCCAGGGGGCGGGTTACGAGCAGTACTTC
v_gene: TRBV5-5; j_gene: TRBJ2-7; d_gene: -; abundance: -; CDR3aa: CASSFSNPSRNYEQYF; CDR3nt: TGTGCCAGCAGCTTTAGTAACCCGAGCAGGAACTACGAGCAGTACTTC
v_gene: TRBV3-1; j_gene: TRBJ2-3; d_gene: TRBD2; abundance: once; CDR3aa: CASSQLAERDTQYF; CDR3nt: TGTGCCAGCAGCCAACTAGCGGAGCGAGATACGCAGTATTTT
v_gene: TRBV7-9; j_gene: TRBJ2-7; d_gene: TRBD2; abundance: -; CDR3aa: CASSLGGTSGYEQDF; CDR3nt: TGTGCCAGCAGCTTAGGGGGGACTAGCGGCTACGAGCAGGACTTC
v_gene: TRBV14; j_gene: TRBJ2-7; d_gene: -; abundance: -; CDR3aa: CASSQDIGKPYEQYF; CDR3nt: TGTGCCAGCAGCCAAGATATAGGGAAGCCCTACGAGCAGTACTTC
v_gene: TRBV20-1; j_gene: TRBJ2-7; d_gene: TRBD2; abundance: few; CDR3aa: CSAAPTGRGYEQYF; CDR3nt: TGCAGTGCTGCCCCCACGGGGAGGGGTTACGAGCAGTACTTC
v_gene: TRBV5-1; j_gene: TRBJ1-1; d_gene: -; abundance: -; CDR3aa: CASSLGSGLFEAFF; CDR3nt: TGCGCCAGCAGCTTGGGGTCTGGACTTTTCGAAGCTTTCTTT
v_gene: TRBV5-1; j_gene: TRBJ2-5; d_gene: TRBD2; abundance: -; CDR3aa: CASSSSGSKVTQYF; CDR3nt: TGCGCCAGCAGCAGTAGCGGGAGTAAGGTGACCCAGTACTTC
v_gene: TRBV7-9; j_gene: TRBJ2-5; d_gene: TRBD1; abundance: -; CDR3aa: CASSTWDREETQYF; CDR3nt: TGTGCCAGCAGCACCTGGGACAGGGAAGAGACCCAGTACTTC
v_gene: TRBV5-1; j_gene: TRBJ1-2; d_gene: TRBD1; abundance: -; CDR3aa: CASSWLGQNYGYTF; CDR3nt: TGCGCCAGCAGCTGGCTGGGACAGAACTATGGCTACACCTTC
v_gene: TRBV9; j_gene: TRBJ2-7; d_gene: -; abundance: few; CDR3aa: CASSVDAHVYEQYF; CDR3nt: TGTGCCAGCAGCGTAGATGCCCACGTCTACGAGCAGTACTTC
v_gene: TRBV12-3/TRBV12-4; j_gene: TRBJ2-4; d_gene: -; abundance: few; CDR3aa: CASSRPLSEAKNIQYF; CDR3nt: TGTGCCAGCAGCCGCCCCCTGAGTGAGGCCAAAAACATTCAGTACTTC
v_gene: TRBV5-1; j_gene: TRBJ2-3; d_gene: TRBD2; abundance: -; CDR3aa: CASSSIAGGGTDTQYF; CDR3nt: TGCGCCAGCAGCTCAATAGCGGGAGGCGGCACAGATACGCAGTATTTT
v_gene: TRBV27; j_gene: TRBJ1-2; d_gene: -; abundance: few; CDR3aa: CASSSNRISRNYGYTF; CDR3nt: TGTGCCAGCAGTTCGAACAGGATTTCGAGAAACTATGGCTACACCTTC
v_gene: TRBV20-1; j_gene: TRBJ2-7; d_gene: TRBD1; abundance: -; CDR3aa: CSAIKGALSYEQYF; CDR3nt: TGCAGTGCTATAAAGGGGGCCCTATCCTACGAGCAGTACTTC
v_gene: TRBV20-1; j_gene: TRBJ2-1; d_gene: -; abundance: -; CDR3aa: CSAVRGPPGNEQFF; CDR3nt: TGCAGTGCTGTAAGGGGTCCTCCGGGGAATGAGCAGTTCTTC
v_gene: TRBV5-1; j_gene: TRBJ2-7; d_gene: TRBD2; abundance: -; CDR3aa: CASSSPRGAGYEQYF; CDR3nt: TGCGCCAGCAGCTCCCCGCGGGGGGCCGGATACGAGCAGTACTTC
v_gene: TRBV9; j_gene: TRBJ1-2; d_gene: -; abundance: -; CDR3aa: CASSATTGFLYGYTF; CDR3nt: TGTGCCAGCAGCGCGACAACAGGGTTTCTCTATGGCTACACCTTC
v_gene: TRBV7-9; j_gene: TRBJ2-1; d_gene: TRBD2; abundance: -; CDR3aa: CASSSGLASSYNGQFF; CDR3nt: TGTGCCAGCAGCTCCGGACTAGCGTCCTCCTACAATGGGCAGTTCTTC
v_gene: TRBV20-1; j_gene: TRBJ2-7; d_gene: TRBD2; abundance: -; CDR3aa: CSARHSSGSYEQYF; CDR3nt: TGCAGTGCTAGGCACTCTAGCGGGAGCTACGAGCAGTACTTC
v_gene: TRBV12-5; j_gene: TRBJ2-1; d_gene: -; abundance: once; CDR3aa: CASVPDAGYNEQFF; CDR3nt: TGTGCTAGTGTTCCGGATGCGGGATACAATGAGCAGTTCTTC
v_gene: TRBV29-1; j_gene: TRBJ2-1; d_gene: -; abundance: -; CDR3aa: CSADEASLNEQFF; CDR3nt: TGCAGCGCGGATGAGGCTAGTCTCAATGAGCAGTTCTTC
v_gene: TRBV20-1; j_gene: TRBJ2-7; d_gene: -; abundance: -; CDR3aa: CSARVGRGGYEQYF; CDR3nt: TGCAGTGCTAGAGTTGGTAGGGGCGGGTATGAGCAGTACTTC
v_gene: TRBV28; j_gene: TRBJ2-1; d_gene: -; abundance: once; CDR3aa: CASSLVKREQFF; CDR3nt: TGTGCCAGCAGTTTAGTAAAACGGGAGCAGTTCTTC
v_gene: TRBV29-1; j_gene: TRBJ2-5; d_gene: TRBD1; abundance: few; CDR3aa: CSVATTGAGETQYF; CDR3nt: TGCAGCGTCGCGACCACAGGGGCAGGGGAGACCCAGTACTTC
v_gene: TRBV29-1; j_gene: TRBJ1-1; d_gene: -; abundance: -; CDR3aa: CSVVTGGTEAFF; CDR3nt: TGCAGCGTTGTCACGGGGGGCACTGAAGCTTTCTTT
v_gene: TRBV20-1; j_gene: TRBJ2-5; d_gene: TRBD2; abundance: -; CDR3aa: CSASRPRVERGRETQYF; CDR3nt: TGCAGTGCTAGCCGCCCTCGAGTTGAGCGGGGGAGAGAGACCCAGTACTTC